The T cell receptor beta chain under discussion was sequenced for a study of control samples from healthy donors and cancer patients. The V gene lost 7 bases and the J gene lost 10 bases, with 13 bases spanning the gap. This CDR3 has 12 amino acids. CDR1 is MNHEY and CDR2 is SVGAGI in the germline V gene. The method was immunoSEQ multiplex PCR; TCRdb's version includes in-frame clones alone and lacks a portion of them. Of 40,000 to 50,000 clones in the sample, roughly 65% were seen once. This sequence was found in a male donor with melanoma. The sequenced sample was formalin-fixed, paraffin-embedded tissue. The rearrangement uses TRBV6-5 and TRBJ1-4; no clear D gene. This CDR3 is CASTGPVGKLFF. Here the CDR3 DNA reads TGTGCCAGCACCGGGCCCGTGGGAAAACTGTTTTTT.